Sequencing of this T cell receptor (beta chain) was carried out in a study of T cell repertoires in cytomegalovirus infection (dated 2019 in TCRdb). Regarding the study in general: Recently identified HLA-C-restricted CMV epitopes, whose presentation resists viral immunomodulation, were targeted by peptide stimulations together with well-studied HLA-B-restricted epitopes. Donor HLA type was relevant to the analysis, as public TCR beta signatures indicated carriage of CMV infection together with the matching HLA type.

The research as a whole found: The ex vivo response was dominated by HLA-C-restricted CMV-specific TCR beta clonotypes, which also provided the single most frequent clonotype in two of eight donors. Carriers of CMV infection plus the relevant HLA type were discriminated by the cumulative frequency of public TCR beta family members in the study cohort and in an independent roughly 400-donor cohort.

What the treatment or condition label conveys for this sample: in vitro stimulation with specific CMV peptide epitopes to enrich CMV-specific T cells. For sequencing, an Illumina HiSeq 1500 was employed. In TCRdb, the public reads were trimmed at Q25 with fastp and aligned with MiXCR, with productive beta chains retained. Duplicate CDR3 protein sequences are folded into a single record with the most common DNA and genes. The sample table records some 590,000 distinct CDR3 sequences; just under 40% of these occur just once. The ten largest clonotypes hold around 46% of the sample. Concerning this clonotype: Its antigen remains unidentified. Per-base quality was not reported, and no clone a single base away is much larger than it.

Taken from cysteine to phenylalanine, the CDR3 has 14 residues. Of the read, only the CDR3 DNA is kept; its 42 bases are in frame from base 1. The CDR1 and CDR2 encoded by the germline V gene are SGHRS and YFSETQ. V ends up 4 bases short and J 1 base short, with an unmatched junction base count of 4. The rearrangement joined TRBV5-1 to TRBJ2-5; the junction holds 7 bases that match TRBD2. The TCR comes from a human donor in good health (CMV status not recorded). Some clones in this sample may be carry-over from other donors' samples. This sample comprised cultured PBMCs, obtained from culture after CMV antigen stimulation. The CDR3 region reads CASSVGTIQETQYF. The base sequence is TGCGCCAGCAGCGTCGGGACTATCCAAGAGACCCAGTACTTC. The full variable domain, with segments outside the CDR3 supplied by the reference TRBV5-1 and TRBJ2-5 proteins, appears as KAGVTQTPRYLIKTRGQQVTLSCSPISGHRSVSWYQQTPGQGLQFLFEYFSETQRNKGNFPGRFSGRQFSNSRSEMNVSTLELGDSALYLCASSVGTIQETQYFGPGTRLLVL.